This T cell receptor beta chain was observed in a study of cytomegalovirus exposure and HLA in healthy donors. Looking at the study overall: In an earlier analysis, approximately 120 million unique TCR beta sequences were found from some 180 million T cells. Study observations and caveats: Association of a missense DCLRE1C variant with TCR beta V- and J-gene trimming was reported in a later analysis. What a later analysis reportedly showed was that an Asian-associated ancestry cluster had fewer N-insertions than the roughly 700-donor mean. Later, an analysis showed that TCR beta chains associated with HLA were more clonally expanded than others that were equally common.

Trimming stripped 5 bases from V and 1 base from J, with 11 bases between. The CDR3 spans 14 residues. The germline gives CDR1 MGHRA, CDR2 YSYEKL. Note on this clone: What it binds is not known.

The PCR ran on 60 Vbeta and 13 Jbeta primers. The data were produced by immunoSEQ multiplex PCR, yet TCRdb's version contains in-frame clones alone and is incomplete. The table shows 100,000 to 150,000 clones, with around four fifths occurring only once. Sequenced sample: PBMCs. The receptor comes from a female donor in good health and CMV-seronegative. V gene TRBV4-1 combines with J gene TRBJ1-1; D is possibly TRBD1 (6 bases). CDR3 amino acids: CASSRGFGNTEAFF. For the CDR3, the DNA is TGCGCCAGCAGCAGGGGGTTCGGGAACACTGAAGCTTTCTTT.